This record looks at one T cell receptor (beta chain) sequence and its context. It has no known antigen specificity. The sample holds no much larger clone one base away, and base qualities are not on file. Whole blood was collected in K2EDTA tubes by collaborating institutions according to the institutions' own protocols. For TCRbeta analysis, collaborators shipped samples in one of three forms: frozen whole blood, isolated PBMCs, or DNA extracted from either of those sample types. This entry belongs to a study of blood T cell repertoires in COVID-19 (TCRdb year 2020). Regarding the study in general: Samples from collaborators originated in the United States, Italy and Spain and spanned both the acute and convalescent phases of COVID-19. A de-identified subject ID, COVID-19 status, age in years and sex were almost always included in the sample metadata. The prospective study material was composed of cDNA or gDNA derived from T cells, B-cell-depleted T cells, or PBMCs. The dataset comprised deeply sampled blood TCRbeta repertoires from subjects exposed to, actively infected with, or recovered from COVID-19. A freely available public database, intended as a resource for researchers studying the immune response to SARS-CoV-2, is where the repertoires were released. Samples came from the ongoing ImmuneRACE study (first 160 participants) plus 1,254 subjects from 6 global collaborators. Where HLA class I and class II types were available, the types were taken from metadata supplied by the sample provider, not from assay-based typing.

TCRbeta CDR3 regions were amplified from genomic DNA using the immunoSEQ Assay, a bias-controlled multiplex PCR. On the authors' methods: The number of nucleated cells in each sample was estimated by amplification of reference gene primers within the assay. Sequence reads were collapsed and filtered to measure the absolute abundance of every unique TCRbeta CDR3 rearrangement. For each sample, productive Simpson clonality was calculated as the square root of Simpson's diversity index across productive rearrangements. TCRdb's version of the immuneACCESS table is confined to in-frame rearrangements and falls short of the full clone set. An unresolved V gene accounts for under half of the shortfall where checked; the remainder is of unknown origin. Clone size and V and J calls were adopted from that table, with D and trimming inferred from the DNA. The table for this sample lists 200,000 to 300,000 clones; 85% to 90% of them were counted only once. The ten largest clonotypes hold over 3.5% of the sample.

Study-wide findings and limitations: The amount of clinical and demographic metadata varied by source and participant and was provided uncurated.

Sequencing was performed on peripheral blood. This clonotype originated in a woman in her forties with acute or convalescent COVID-19.

CDR3 reads: CASSTARGYNSPLHF. At the DNA level, the sequence is TGTGCCAGCAGTACGGCCAGGGGGTATAATTCACCCCTCCACTTT. The chain is assembled from TRBV6-5 and TRBJ1-6; 7 of the junction bases match TRBD1. After removal of 5 bases from V and 4 bases from J, the junction retains 5 bases not matched to a gene. Taken from cysteine to phenylalanine, the CDR3 has 15 residues. The kept DNA is CDR3 alone, 45 bases in frame from the first base. For CDR1 and CDR2, the germline V gene lists MNHEY and SVGAGI.